The clone carrying this T cell receptor beta chain was found many times. The data belong to a study of T cells in Graves' hyperthyroidism and ophthalmopathy. TCR beta CDR3 region amplification was performed from RNA transcripts. In the first-round RT-PCR of the TCR CDR3, the HTBI primer set was used. TCRdb redid the calling of the multiplex PCR reads with MiXCR, one entry per CDR3 protein. The table includes 640,000 or so distinct CDR3 sequences, about 15% detected once. The sequence was collected from a woman aged 40 to 49 with Graves' ophthalmopathy. Sequenced: blood.

The CDR3 region is CASSTREAPTKTQYF. The CDR3 DNA reads as TGTGCCAGCAGTACCAGGGAGGCTCCTACTAAGACCCAGTACTTC. The chain recombines TRBV6-1 with TRBJ2-5, with D possibly being TRBD2 (6 bases). CDR1 and CDR2 (germline): MNHNS, SASEGT. V shed 5 bases and J shed 6 bases, with 19 bases lying between them. This CDR3 has 15 residues.